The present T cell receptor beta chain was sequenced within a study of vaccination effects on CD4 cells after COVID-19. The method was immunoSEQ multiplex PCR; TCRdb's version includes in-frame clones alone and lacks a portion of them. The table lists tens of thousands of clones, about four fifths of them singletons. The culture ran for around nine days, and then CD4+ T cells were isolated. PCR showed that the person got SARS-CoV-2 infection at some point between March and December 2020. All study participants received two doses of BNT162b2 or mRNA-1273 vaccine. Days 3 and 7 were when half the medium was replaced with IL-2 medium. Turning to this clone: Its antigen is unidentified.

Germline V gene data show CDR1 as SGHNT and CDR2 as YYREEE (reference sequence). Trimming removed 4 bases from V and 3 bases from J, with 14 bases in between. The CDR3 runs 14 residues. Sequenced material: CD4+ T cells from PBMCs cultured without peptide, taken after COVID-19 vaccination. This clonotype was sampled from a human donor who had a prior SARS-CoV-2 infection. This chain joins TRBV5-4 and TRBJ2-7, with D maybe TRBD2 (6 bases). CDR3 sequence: CASSTQEGLYEQYF. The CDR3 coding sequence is TGTGCCAGCAGCACACAGGAGGGGCTCTACGAGCAGTACTTC.